The 32 T cell receptor beta chains listed next were all sequenced from one sample in a study of radiotherapy plus CTLA-4 blockade in lung cancer. Clones were read by immunoSEQ multiplex PCR, and TCRdb kept only the in-frame ones, dropping some. The sample has around 72,000 clones; around 80% are singletons. The material sequenced was peripheral blood, taken from a patient treated with radiotherapy plus ipilimumab. These receptors all stem from a human donor with non-small cell lung cancer who had a complete response to radiotherapy plus ipilimumab.

This chain uses TRBV7-2 with TRBJ2-1; 8 bases map to TRBD2. Losses at the gene ends were 3 bases for V and 6 bases for J; bases not matched to a gene: 10. This CDR3 has 16 residues. Germline V gene sequence: CDR1 SGHTA, CDR2 FQGNSA. The CDR3 loop reads CASSFRTSRPGNEQFF. CDR3 coding DNA: TGTGCCAGCAGCTTCCGGACTAGCCGGCCGGGCAATGAGCAGTTCTTC. Full variable domain (outside the CDR3, taken from reference TRBV7-2 and TRBJ2-1): GAGVSQSPSNKVTEKGKDVELRCDPISGHTALYWYRQSLGQGLEFLIYFQGNSAPDKSGLPSDRFSAERTGGSVSTLTIQRTQQEDSAVYLCASSFRTSRPGNEQFFGPGTRLTVL.

V usage is TRBV19 and J usage is TRBJ2-4; TRBD2 matches at 7 bases. CDR3 length equals 15 residues. Germline CDR1 and CDR2: LNHDA and SQIVND (reference sequence). The V and J ends lost 4 bases and 1 base, in that order; junction bases with no gene match: 4. CDR3 sequence: CASSRGGIAKNIQYF. In nucleotides, the CDR3 is TGTGCCAGTAGTAGGGGGGGAATCGCCAAAAACATTCAGTACTTC.

CDR3 region: CASSLAGILVETQYF. The CDR3, as DNA: TGTGCCAGCAGCTTGGCGGGTATCTTGGTGGAGACCCAGTACTTC. The chain links TRBV5-4 to TRBJ2-5; D not certain. Trimming removed 0 bases at V and 5 bases at J, with 14 bases between. This CDR3 comprises 15 residues. Germline values: CDR1 SGHNT, CDR2 YYREEE (reference sequence).

The J gene is TRBJ2-7, the V gene TRBV5-6; D is possibly TRBD1 or TRBD2 (5 bases each). Germline V CDR1 and CDR2: SGHDT, YYEEEE. The CDR3 contains 14 residues. The V end was cut by 7 bases, the J end by 11 bases, with 25 bases between. For the CDR3, the DNA is TGTGCCAGCGGGAGCGGCAGGGTCATCAAAAAGGAGTACTTC. As protein: CASGSGRVIKKEYF.

The sample holds a few counts of this clone. The sample contains more than one DNA sequence encoding this CDR3. The chain employs TRBV19 and TRBJ1-2, with TRBD1 identical over 7 bases. V lost 10 bases to trimming and J lost 3 bases; unmatched junction nucleotides: 17. CDR3 length: 16 amino acids. Germline V gene lookup returns CDR1 LNHDA and CDR2 SQIVND (reference sequence). CDR3 sequence reads: CATSPSGTAIYYGYTF. CDR3 bases: TGTGCCACCAGTCCTTCCGGGACAGCGATTTACTATGGCTACACCTTC.

The CDR3 bases are TGTGCCAGCAGCCCCCTCCGGACGACAGGGACGAACACTGAAGCTTTCTTT. Encoded protein: CASSPLRTTGTNTEAFF. The chain couples TRBV14 to TRBJ1-1; 7 bases fit TRBD1. The junction had 12 bases not matched to a gene; V was cut back by 4 bases and J by 1 base. This CDR3 has 17 amino acids. Germline lookup yields CDR1 SGHDN and CDR2 FVKESK.

The chain uses TRBV12-5 and TRBJ2-7; 8 nucleotides match TRBD2. The CDR3 loop spans 15 amino acids. Germline-derived CDR1 and CDR2 are LGHNT and FRNRAP. The ends lost 3 bases at V and 6 bases at J; junction bases unmatched: 10. CDR3 protein: CASGLLAGGQREQYF. The CDR3 DNA follows: TGTGCTAGTGGTTTACTGGCGGGGGGTCAGCGCGAGCAGTACTTC.

The chain joins TRBV11-3 to TRBJ2-3, with a tentative D call TRBD2 (6 bases). V lost 6 bases, J lost 10 bases, and 17 bases lay in between. The CDR3 covers 13 residues. Germline assignment: CDR1 SGHNT and CDR2 YENEEA. Here the CDR3 reads CASSGGTQTAQYF. CDR3 DNA sequence: TGTGCCAGCAGTGGGGGGACTCAGACGGCGCAGTATTTT.

The J gene is TRBJ1-3, the V gene TRBV7-9; 10 bases map to TRBD1. The V gene's germline CDR1 is SEHNR and CDR2 FQNEAQ (reference sequence). The CDR3 contains 15 residues. V trimming: 5 bases; J trimming: 4 bases; junction bases outside the gene matches: 5. The chain's CDR3 is CASSMGTGEGNTIYF. The CDR3, as DNA: TGTGCCAGCAGCATGGGGACAGGGGAAGGAAACACCATATATTTT.

This clone has only a few counts. CDR3 nucleotides: TGTGCCAGTAGAGTACAGGGAACTAATGAAAAACTGTTTTTT. Amino acids: CASRVQGTNEKLFF. V is TRBV19 and J is TRBJ1-4; D is perhaps TRBD1 (6 bases). This CDR3 has 14 residues. V lost 6 bases to trimming and J lost 1 base, with 9 bases between them. From germline, CDR1 is LNHDA and CDR2 SQIVND (reference sequence).

Comment on this clone: The sample contains more than one DNA sequence encoding this CDR3. V gene TRBV4-3 combines with J gene TRBJ1-1, with 7 positions matching TRBD1. The CDR3 has 14 residues. J lost 6 bases, V lost 1 base, and 5 bases had no gene match. Germline CDR1 is LGHNA and CDR2 is YSLEER. The CDR3 reads CASSQGAGGPEAFF. The CDR3 nucleotides read TGCGCCAGCAGCCAAGGGGCAGGGGGTCCTGAAGCTTTCTTT.

This clone occurred a few times. The genes are TRBV10-2 and TRBJ1-1, with no clear D. Germline values: CDR1 WSHSY, CDR2 SAAADI. Between the trimmed V and J ends, which lost 6 bases and 5 bases, there was a span of 10 bases. The CDR3 sequence is 12 residues long. CDR3 DNA: TGCGCCAGCAGAGATCAGTCGACTGAAGCTTTCTTT. Its translation is CASRDQSTEAFF.

CDR3 DNA: TGTGCCACTTTGGGGCTGGGACACCGAAGAGGTGGCTACACCTTC. Translation: CATLGLGHRRGGYTF. The chain combines TRBV19 with TRBJ1-2; tentative D call: TRBD1 (6 bases). Trimming cost V 10 bases and J 7 bases, with 25 bases left between them. Germline values: CDR1 LNHDA, CDR2 SQIVND (reference sequence). CDR3 size: 15 residues. The full variable domain, in which reference TRBV19 and TRBJ1-2 provide the parts outside the CDR3, is DGGITQSPKYLFRKEGQNVTLSCEQNLNHDAMYWYRQDPGQGLRLIYYSQIVNDFQKGDIAEGYSVSREKKESFPLTVTSAQKNPTAFYLCATLGLGHRRGGYTFGSGTRLTVV.

This clone has more than one count but fewer than ten. The rearrangement uses TRBV16 and TRBJ1-1, with 8 nucleotides matching TRBD1. This CDR3 spans 14 amino acids. The V gene end was trimmed by 2 bases and the J gene end by 3 bases; junction bases not matched to a gene: 2. The germline CDR1 and CDR2 sequences are KGHSY and FQNENV. The CDR3 DNA is TGTGCCAGCAGCCAAAACAGGGGGGACACTGAAGCTTTCTTT. This translates into CASSQNRGDTEAFF.

The J gene is TRBJ2-1, the V gene TRBV10-3; 8 nucleotides match TRBD1. In germline, CDR1 is ENHRY, CDR2 SYGVKD. V shed 7 bases and J 5 bases; nucleotides not matched to a gene: 10. This CDR3 is 15 amino acids long. This CDR3 is CAINNSPGQDNEQFF. Here the CDR3 DNA reads TGTGCCATCAACAATAGCCCGGGACAGGACAATGAGCAGTTCTTC.

This sequence joins TRBV7-9 and TRBJ1-4, with D unclear. Trimming cost V 5 bases and J 0 bases, with 13 bases left between them. Germline CDR1 is SEHNR and CDR2 is FQNEAQ (reference sequence). The CDR3 extends over 16 amino acids. In DNA, the CDR3 is TGTGCCAGCAGCCGGAGAACAAGCGCAACTAATGAAAAACTGTTTTTT. It is translated as CASSRRTSATNEKLFF. The full variable domain, its missing parts supplied by reference TRBV7-9 and TRBJ1-4, is DTGVSQNPRHKITKRGQNVTFRCDPISEHNRLYWYRQTLGQGPEFLTYFQNEAQLEKSRLLSDRFSAERPKGSFSTLEIQRTEQGDSAMYLCASSRRTSATNEKLFFGSGTQLSVL.

The chain recombines TRBV6-5 with TRBJ1-2; unclear D gene. The germline V gene has CDR1 MNHEY and CDR2 SVGAGI. The germline V and J ends were trimmed by 5 bases and 0 bases, with 7 bases remaining between them. The CDR3 sequence is 13 residues long. CDR3 DNA: TGTGCCAGCAGTCTCAGAGCTAACTATGGCTACACCTTC. The encoded protein is CASSLRANYGYTF.

The chain combines TRBV6-4 with TRBJ2-2; perhaps TRBD2 as D (6 bases). V lost 6 bases to trimming and J lost 6 bases, with 11 bases between them. The CDR3 totals 13 residues. Germline CDR1 reads MRHNA; CDR2 reads SNTAGT. As DNA, the CDR3 is TGTGCCAGCAGCCGAGGGGAGGCCGGGGAGCTGTTTTTT. It is translated as CASSRGEAGELFF.

The V call is TRBV19, the J call TRBJ2-3; possible D gene TRBD2, 6 bases. The V and J ends lost 7 bases and 4 bases respectively, with 12 bases between them. The CDR3 is made up of 13 amino acids. From germline, CDR1 is LNHDA and CDR2 SQIVND (reference sequence). The CDR3 here is CASMVREADTQYF. CDR3 DNA: TGTGCCAGTATGGTAAGGGAGGCAGATACGCAGTATTTT.

The J gene is TRBJ1-4, the V gene TRBV30, with D tentatively TRBD1 (6 bases). Deletions cut 0 bases from V and 1 base from J, with 9 bases between. Germline V gives CDR1 GTSNPN, CDR2 SVGIG (reference sequence). CDR3 size: 15 residues. The CDR3 reads CAWSVLGGTNEKLFF. CDR3 DNA: TGTGCCTGGAGTGTACTAGGGGGAACTAATGAAAAACTGTTTTTT.

The J gene is TRBJ2-5, the V gene TRBV7-2; a possible D gene is TRBD1 (5 bases). This CDR3 has 16 residues. The germline gives CDR1 SGHTA, CDR2 FQGNSA. V shed 6 bases and J shed 2 bases, with 19 bases lying between them. The CDR3 sequence is CASRQRGGTNQETQYF. CDR3 coding DNA: TGTGCCAGCAGACAAAGGGGCGGTACAAATCAAGAGACCCAGTACTTC.

This sequence joins TRBV4-3 and TRBJ1-2; D is unresolved. Trimming cost V 1 base and J 3 bases, with 12 bases left between them. CDR3 size: 15 residues. Germline CDR1 is LGHNA and CDR2 is YSLEER. CDR3: CASSQVQSTHYGYTF. In DNA form, the CDR3 reads TGCGCCAGCAGCCAAGTCCAGTCGACTCACTATGGCTACACCTTC.

The rearrangement uses TRBV7-9 and TRBJ2-3; TRBD1 might be the D (5 bases). The CDR3 sequence is 13 residues long. Trimming took off 1 base at V and 10 bases at J, with 12 bases between the two ends. Germline CDR1 is SEHNR and CDR2 is FQNEAQ (reference sequence). The chain's CDR3 is CASSLEAGRAQYF. CDR3 DNA sequence: TGTGCCAGCAGCTTAGAGGCAGGGCGAGCGCAGTATTTT.

The sample holds a few counts of this clone. The J gene is TRBJ2-2, the V gene TRBV18; 7 bases match TRBD1. Germline-derived CDR1 and CDR2 are KGHSH and LQKENI. V gave up 5 bases and J gave up 9 bases; unmatched junction bases: 6. The CDR3 extends over 13 amino acids. CDR3 nucleotide sequence: TGTGCCAGCTCATCTAGACAGGGCCGGGAGCTGTTTTTT. This encodes CASSSRQGRELFF.

V gene TRBV7-2 combines with J gene TRBJ2-2, with TRBD1 matching over 7 bases. The V segment lost 0 bases and the J segment 6 bases; nucleotides outside the gene matches: 1. This CDR3 is 14 amino acids long. Germline V gives CDR1 SGHTA, CDR2 FQGNSA. CDR3 DNA: TGTGCCAGCAGCTTAGCCGGGACAGCCGGGGAGCTGTTTTTT. Its protein product is CASSLAGTAGELFF.

The table lists this clone with a count of one. This chain links TRBV4-1 with TRBJ2-2; 7 nucleotides agree with TRBD1. Trimming cost V 8 bases and J 2 bases; bases outside gene matches: 8. The CDR3 is 15 amino acids. CDR1 and CDR2 from the germline V gene are MGHRA and YSYEKL. As DNA, the CDR3 is TGCGCCAGCCGGACGGGACAGCATAACACCGGGGAGCTGTTTTTT. This translates into CASRTGQHNTGELFF.

V is TRBV5-1 and J is TRBJ2-5; perhaps D is TRBD1 or TRBD2 (5 bases each). The CDR3 sequence is 15 residues long. V was shortened by 4 bases and J by 5 bases, with 18 bases between the two germline ends. Germline assignment: CDR1 SGHRS and CDR2 YFSETQ. The CDR3 sequence is CASSRQGALGETQYF. The CDR3 nucleotides are TGCGCCAGCAGCCGGCAGGGAGCCTTGGGCGAGACCCAGTACTTC.

This clone appeared a single time. The V call is TRBV7-2, the J call TRBJ1-2; 10 bases fit TRBD1. Germline trimming cut 4 bases from V and 4 bases from J; bases unmatched to any gene: 9. From germline, CDR1 is SGHTA and CDR2 FQGNSA. The CDR3 has 16 residues. The CDR3 loop reads CASSSPPGQGFYGYTF. CDR3 DNA sequence: TGTGCCAGCAGCTCCCCCCCGGGACAGGGGTTCTATGGCTACACCTTC. The full variable domain, completed using reference TRBV7-2 and TRBJ1-2, is GAGVSQSPSNKVTEKGKDVELRCDPISGHTALYWYRQSLGQGLEFLIYFQGNSAPDKSGLPSDRFSAERTGGSVSTLTIQRTQQEDSAVYLCASSSPPGQGFYGYTFGSGTRLTVV.

This sequence joins TRBV2 and TRBJ1-5; no firm D call. Germline V gene sequence: CDR1 SNHLY, CDR2 FYNNEI. The CDR3 has 13 amino acids. V shed 4 bases and J shed 7 bases, with 11 bases lying between them. The CDR3 is CASSGFGGQPQHF. The CDR3 nucleotides read TGTGCCAGCAGTGGTTTTGGTGGACAGCCCCAGCATTTT.

In DNA, the CDR3 is TGCAGCGTCAGGGACAGGCTAAACGACTACGAGCAGTACTTC. Protein product: CSVRDRLNDYEQYF. The rearrangement joins TRBV29-1 to TRBJ2-7, with TRBD1 matching over 8 bases. V shed 6 bases, J shed 3 bases, and the junction held 10 bases outside the gene matches. The germline gives CDR1 SQVTM, CDR2 ANQGSEA. The CDR3 is 14 residues long.

This clone was detected only once. The V call is TRBV28, the J call TRBJ1-4; no firm D call. V was clipped by 3 bases and J by 7 bases, with 27 bases between them. The CDR3 totals 19 residues. Germline lookup yields CDR1 MDHEN and CDR2 SYDVKM. The CDR3 sequence is CASSFWVDVLVETGEKLFF. The CDR3 nucleotides read TGTGCCAGCAGTTTTTGGGTGGATGTATTGGTAGAAACCGGTGAAAAACTGTTTTTT.

This clone has a handful of counts. The chain joins TRBV5-6 to TRBJ2-5; D not resolved. Deletions cut 4 bases from V and 4 bases from J, with 8 bases between. The length of the CDR3 is 12 residues. Looked up from germline, CDR1 is SGHDT and CDR2 is YYEEEE. The CDR3 region is CASSLLGETQYF. The CDR3 DNA sequence: TGTGCCAGCAGCCTTTTGGGAGAGACCCAGTACTTC.